The 13 T cell receptor beta chains below come from one sample, sequenced in a study of technical replicates of blood from a handful of donors. Clones were read by immunoSEQ multiplex PCR, and TCRdb kept only the in-frame ones, dropping some. The repertoire holds approximately 100,000 clones, with nearly 96% as singletons. Sequenced sample: T cells isolated from PBMCs. The origin of the receptors is a human donor in good health.

The chain couples TRBV7-8 to TRBJ2-3; no firm D call. The CDR3 consists of 12 residues. Per the germline V gene, CDR1 is SGHVS and CDR2 is FQNEAQ. V was pared by 3 bases and J by 5 bases, with 6 bases between. The CDR3 coding sequence is TGTGCCAGCAGCTTCTATCTAGATACGCAGTATTTT. Translating gives CASSFYLDTQYF.

The count of this clone is one. J is TRBJ1-2 and V is TRBV6-1; D is perhaps TRBD1 (5 bases). Germline CDR1 is MNHNS and CDR2 is SASEGT. Trimming removed 4 bases from V and 4 bases from J, with 22 bases in between. The CDR3 has 17 residues. The CDR3 protein is CASSVRTGTTYPYGYTF. CDR3 DNA sequence: TGTGCCAGCAGTGTCCGAACAGGCACTACCTACCCCTATGGCTACACCTTC.

V and J are TRBV28 and TRBJ1-4; the D is unclear. V gave up 7 bases and J gave up 0 bases, with 21 bases separating them. This CDR3 comprises 18 residues. From germline, CDR1 is MDHEN and CDR2 SYDVKM. The CDR3 here is CASTLRVLVGPTNEKLFF. For the CDR3, the DNA is TGTGCCAGCACGCTCCGGGTCCTCGTTGGCCCAACTAATGAAAAACTGTTTTTT.

Of note for this clone: A junction end diverges from the germline sequence, so it may reflect a read error. The J gene is TRBJ1-4, the V gene TRBV7-7; perhaps TRBD1 as D (5 bases). This CDR3 comprises 17 residues. The germline gives CDR1 SSHAT, CDR2 FNYEAQ (reference sequence). CDR3: CASSRTGPIATNEKLFF. CDR3 in DNA: TGTGCTAGCAGCCGAACAGGCCCGATCGCAACTAATGAAAAACTGTTTTTT.

The chain recombines TRBV7-2 with TRBJ1-2; the D gene is possibly TRBD1 (5 bases). The CDR3 length is 15 residues. Germline V gene sequence: CDR1 SGHTA, CDR2 FQGNSA. Trimming shortened V by 1 base and J by 1 base, and 10 bases separated the two germline ends. The CDR3 sequence: CASSLGGQGNYGYTF. The DNA of the CDR3 is TGTGCCAGCAGCTTAGGTGGGCAGGGTAACTATGGCTACACCTTC.

This chain connects TRBV7-9 to TRBJ2-7; 7 positions match TRBD2. The CDR3 length is 13 residues. V lost 4 bases and J lost 3; bases outside the gene matches: 3. CDR1 is SEHNR and CDR2 is FQNEAQ in the germline V gene (reference sequence). The CDR3, as DNA: TGTGCCAGCAGCTCGGGACTAATCTACGAGCAGTACTTC. Amino acid sequence: CASSSGLIYEQYF.

The V call is TRBV14, the J call TRBJ2-3, with 7 bases that match TRBD2. The germline gives CDR1 SGHDN, CDR2 FVKESK. Trimming removed 0 bases from V and 5 bases from J; junction bases left unmatched: 5. This CDR3 is 15 amino acids long. The CDR3 loop reads CASSQEWEGIDTQYF. The DNA for the CDR3 is TGTGCCAGCAGCCAAGAGTGGGAGGGGATAGATACGCAGTATTTT.

This chain connects TRBV5-1 to TRBJ2-5; the D gene is possibly TRBD1 (6 bases). The V end was cut by 6 bases, the J end by 5 bases, with 14 bases between. The CDR3 extends over 13 amino acids. The germline CDR1 and CDR2 sequences are SGHRS and YFSETQ. CDR3 protein: CASTEQGGETQYF. CDR3 DNA sequence: TGCGCCAGCACTGAACAGGGTGGGGAGACCCAGTACTTC.

V usage is TRBV29-1 and J usage is TRBJ1-4, with 7 bases lining up with TRBD1. This CDR3 is 13 amino acids long. J was trimmed by 5 bases and V by 6 bases; bases with no gene match: 6. The germline gives CDR1 SQVTM, CDR2 ANQGSEA. DNA of the CDR3: TGCAGCGTGGTTGACAGGGTGAATGAAAAACTGTTTTTT. Protein: CSVVDRVNEKLFF.

The chain has TRBV5-6 and TRBJ1-1, with TRBD1 identical over 9 bases. From germline, CDR1 is SGHDT and CDR2 YYEEEE. CDR3 size: 15 residues. After removal of 4 bases from V and 2 bases from J, the junction contained 6 bases not matched to a gene. The CDR3 spells CASSRVQGANTEAFF. The CDR3 nucleotides read TGTGCCAGCAGCAGGGTACAGGGGGCCAACACTGAAGCTTTCTTT.

The chain combines TRBV4-1 with TRBJ2-7; 9 positions agree with TRBD2. The CDR3 runs to 16 residues. Germline loops: CDR1 MGHRA, CDR2 YSYEKL. V gave up 2 bases and J gave up 4 bases; unmatched junction bases: 9. The CDR3 nucleotides read TGCGCCAGCAGCCAACCCCGGGGACTAGCTACTTACGAGCAGTACTTC. This encodes CASSQPRGLATYEQYF.

The chain has TRBV7-2 and TRBJ1-5; D is undetermined. The CDR3 extends over 16 amino acids. From germline, CDR1 is SGHTA and CDR2 FQGNSA. V lost 1 base, J lost 0 bases, and 10 bases lay in between. CDR3 DNA sequence: TGTGCCAGCAGCTTAGAGCTTCGCCGTAGCAATCAGCCCCAGCATTTT. Protein sequence: CASSLELRRSNQPQHF.

The chain recombines TRBV9 with TRBJ1-5; weak D call: TRBD1 (6 bases). Germline V gene sequence: CDR1 SGDLS, CDR2 YYNGEE. The V end was cut by 3 bases, the J end by 6 bases, with 10 bases between. CDR3 size: 13 residues. The CDR3: CASSGGGSQPQHF. The CDR3, as DNA: TGTGCCAGCAGCGGCGGGGGCAGTCAGCCCCAGCATTTT.